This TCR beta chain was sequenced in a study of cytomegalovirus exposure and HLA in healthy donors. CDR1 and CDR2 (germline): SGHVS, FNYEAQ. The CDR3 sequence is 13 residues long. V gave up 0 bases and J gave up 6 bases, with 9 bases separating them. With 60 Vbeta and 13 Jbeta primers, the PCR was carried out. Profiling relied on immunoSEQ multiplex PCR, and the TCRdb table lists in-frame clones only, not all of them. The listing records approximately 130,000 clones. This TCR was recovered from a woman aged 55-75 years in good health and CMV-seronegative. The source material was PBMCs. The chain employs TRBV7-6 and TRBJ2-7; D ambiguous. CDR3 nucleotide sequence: TGTGCCAGCAGCTTAGCGGTCGGGTTCGAGCAGTACTTC. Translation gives CASSLAVGFEQYF. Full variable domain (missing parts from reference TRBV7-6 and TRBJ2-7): GAGVSQSPRYKVTKRGQDVALRCDPISGHVSLYWYRQALGQGPEFLTYFNYEAQQDKSGLPNDRFSAERPEGSISTLTIQRTEQRDSAMYRCASSLAVGFEQYFGPGTRLTVT.